This T cell receptor beta chain is from a study of shared clonotypes between healthy human individuals. Looking at the study overall: There were three CD4 naive, three CD4 memory, two CD8 naive and one CD8 memory plates per donor.

Researchers partitioned CD4+ cells into CD45RA+ naive and CD45RA-negative memory subsets. Whole-study results and caveats: An effect of sequencing depth on clonotype sharing among donors was expected. Generally, naive subsets came out with larger estimated richness than memory subsets.

Repertoires were generated with immunoSEQ multiplex PCR, while TCRdb's copy carries only in-frame clones and drops some. The sample shows about 2 million clones, roughly 95% of them seen only once. In this sample, this clone turned up once. The antigen remains undetermined. Other nucleotide sequences from this sample produce the same CDR3. This clonotype was obtained from a man younger than 30 in good health. Input material: naive CD4+ T cells sorted from blood. The subset here: CD45RA+ positively selected.

CDR3 protein: CASSGGQYNQPQHF. The CDR3 DNA reads as TGTGCCAGTAGTGGAGGACAGTACAATCAGCCCCAGCATTTT. The chain carries TRBV19 and TRBJ1-5; a possible D gene is TRBD1 (6 bases). The V gene's germline CDR1 is LNHDA and CDR2 SQIVND (reference sequence). V was cut by 5 bases and J by 3 bases, with 11 bases left in between. The CDR3 contains 14 residues.